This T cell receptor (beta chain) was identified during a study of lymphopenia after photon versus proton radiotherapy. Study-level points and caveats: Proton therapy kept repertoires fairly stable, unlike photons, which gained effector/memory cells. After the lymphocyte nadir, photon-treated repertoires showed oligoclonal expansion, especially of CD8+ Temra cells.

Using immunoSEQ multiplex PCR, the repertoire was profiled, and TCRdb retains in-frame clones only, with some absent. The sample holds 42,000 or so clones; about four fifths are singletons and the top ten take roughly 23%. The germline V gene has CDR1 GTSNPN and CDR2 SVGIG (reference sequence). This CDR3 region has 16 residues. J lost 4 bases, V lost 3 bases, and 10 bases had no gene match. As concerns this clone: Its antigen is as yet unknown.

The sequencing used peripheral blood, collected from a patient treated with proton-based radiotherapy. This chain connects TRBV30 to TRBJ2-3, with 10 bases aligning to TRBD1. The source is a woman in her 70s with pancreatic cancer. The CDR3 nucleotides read TGTGCCTGGAGAGCTCTGGCGACAGGGGGCCCAGATACGCAGTATTTT. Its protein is CAWRALATGGPDTQYF. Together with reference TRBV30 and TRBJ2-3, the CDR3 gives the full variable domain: SQTIHQWPATLVQPVGSPLSLECTVEGTSNPNLYWYRQAAGRGLQLLFYSVGIGQISSEVPQNLSASRPQDRQFILSSKKLLLSDSGFYLCAWRALATGGPDTQYFGPGTRLTVL.